This T cell receptor beta chain originates from a study of blood T cell repertoires in COVID-19. Study details: Whether acute or convalescent, the COVID-19 samples came from the United States, Italy and Spain. The analysed material was cDNA or gDNA that came from T cells, B-cell-depleted T cells, or PBMCs.

Trimming took 11 bases from V and 4 from J; bases not matched to a gene: 4. CDR1 and CDR2 from the germline V gene are KGHDR and SFDVKD. The CDR3 loop spans 12 amino acids. Original data processing: It was from reference gene primer amplification that nucleated cell counts were estimated. Sequencing used immunoSEQ multiplex PCR; TCRdb keeps in-frame clones, though not all of them. The DNA was the basis for D and trimming; V, J and clone size are from that table. The repertoire has around 64,000 clones, 86% of them found once; the top ten carry roughly 2%. The rearrangement links TRBV24-1 to TRBJ1-5; TRBD1 matches 7 bases. The sequence was obtained from a man younger than 45 with acute or convalescent COVID-19. The sequenced sample was peripheral blood. CDR3 residues: CAIGTANQPQHF. In DNA, the CDR3 is TGTGCCATCGGGACAGCTAATCAGCCCCAGCATTTT.